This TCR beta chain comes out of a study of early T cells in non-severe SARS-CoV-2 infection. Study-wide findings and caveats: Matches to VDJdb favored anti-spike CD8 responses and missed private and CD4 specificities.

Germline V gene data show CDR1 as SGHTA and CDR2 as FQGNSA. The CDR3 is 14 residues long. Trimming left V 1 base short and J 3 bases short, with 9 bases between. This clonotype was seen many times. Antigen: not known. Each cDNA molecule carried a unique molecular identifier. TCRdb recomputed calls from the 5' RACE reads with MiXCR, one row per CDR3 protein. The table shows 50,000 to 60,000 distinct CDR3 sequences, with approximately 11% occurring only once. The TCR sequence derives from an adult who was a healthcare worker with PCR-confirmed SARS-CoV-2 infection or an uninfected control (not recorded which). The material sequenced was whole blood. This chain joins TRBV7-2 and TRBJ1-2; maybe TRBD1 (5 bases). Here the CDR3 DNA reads TGTGCCAGCAGCTTAGGTGACAGCGACTATGGCTACACCTTC. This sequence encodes CASSLGDSDYGYTF.